This T cell receptor (beta chain) was sequenced for a study of CD8 T cells in ankylosing spondylitis. General study results and limits: Disease-linked clones were CD8+ and relatively rare in peripheral blood.

This clonotype was detected ten times or more. Its antigen is unknown. V shed 2 bases and J shed 13 bases, with 12 bases lying between them. Germline CDR1 SGHDN, CDR2 FVKESK. The CDR3 consists of 13 residues. Each TCR beta library was made by quantitative 5'-RACE that incorporated molecular barcodes. Each CDR3 protein gets one entry after TCRdb re-called the 5' RACE reads with MiXCR. The repertoire holds around 220,000 distinct CDR3 sequences, with about 11% as singletons. The sample was blood, either unsorted or a sorted T cell fraction (not recorded which). This TCR came from a male donor with ankylosing spondylitis or in good health (not recorded which). This chain joins TRBV14 and TRBJ1-6, with D unclear. Here the CDR3 DNA reads TGTGCCAGCAGCCAATCACAAGGTAGTCCCCTCCACTTT. Residues: CASSQSQGSPLHF.